The next 11 T cell receptor beta chains were all read from a single sample in a study of blood T cell repertoires in COVID-19. This table comes from immunoSEQ multiplex PCR, and its TCRdb copy is limited to in-frame clones, with some not included. The profile shows about 11,000 clones, about 87% of them singletons. Material for sequencing was peripheral blood. The receptor set was obtained from a human donor in a cohort sampled during active COVID-19.

The chain links TRBV6-2 or TRBV6-3 to TRBJ1-2; a possible D gene is TRBD1 (6 bases). The ends were cut back, 2 bases at V and 1 base at J, with 11 bases in the middle. This CDR3 spans 15 amino acids. CDR1 MNHEY and CDR2 SVGEGT come from the germline V gene. The CDR3 DNA follows: TGTGCCAGCAGTTACGAGGCCAGGGGTAACTATGGCTACACCTTC. This gives the protein CASSYEARGNYGYTF.

The chain uses TRBV28 and TRBJ1-2, with TRBD1 as a possible D gene (5 bases). CDR1 MDHEN and CDR2 SYDVKM come from the germline V gene. The CDR3 has 13 residues. Trimming shortened V by 1 base and J by 8 bases, and 11 bases separated the two germline ends. CDR3 in amino acids: CASSLLGEGGYTF. DNA for the CDR3: TGTGCCAGCAGTTTATTAGGGGAAGGGGGCTACACCTTC.

V usage is TRBV5-1 and J usage is TRBJ2-7; D is perhaps TRBD2 (6 bases). The CDR3 is 15 residues long. V was trimmed by 4 bases and J by 1 base, leaving 15 bases between them. The germline V gene encodes CDR1 SGHRS and CDR2 YFSETQ. CDR3 amino acids: CASSSGPSTSYEQYF. The CDR3 nucleotides are TGCGCCAGCAGCAGCGGGCCTAGTACTTCCTACGAGCAGTACTTC. The complete variable domain, with remaining parts taken from reference TRBV5-1 and TRBJ2-7, reads KAGVTQTPRYLIKTRGQQVTLSCSPISGHRSVSWYQQTPGQGLQFLFEYFSETQRNKGNFPGRFSGRQFSNSRSEMNVSTLELGDSALYLCASSSGPSTSYEQYFGPGTRLTVT.

The chain joins TRBV2 to TRBJ1-1, with D possibly being TRBD1 (5 bases). Germline values: CDR1 SNHLY, CDR2 FYNNEI. Trimming took off 6 bases at V and 8 bases at J, with 13 bases between the two ends. The CDR3 is 12 amino acids. CDR3 sequence: CASRIEQVEAFF. In DNA form, the CDR3 reads TGTGCCAGCAGGATAGAACAGGTAGAAGCTTTCTTT.

The gene calls are TRBV11-2 and TRBJ2-5; 10 bases map to TRBD2. J was trimmed by 7 bases and V by 5 bases; bases with no gene match: 7. There are 14 residues in the CDR3. Germline values: CDR1 SGHAT, CDR2 FQNNGV. CDR3 in DNA: TGTGCCAGCAGCCGTCTAGCGGGAGATGGGACCCAGTACTTC. Translation gives CASSRLAGDGTQYF.

There are a few counts of this clone. The chain is built from TRBV28 and TRBJ2-7; the D gene is possibly TRBD1 (6 bases). Germline CDR1 MDHEN, CDR2 SYDVKM. This CDR3 is built from 14 residues. V gave up 6 bases and J gave up 8 bases, with 20 bases separating them. The CDR3 region is CASSVRTADLKQYF. The CDR3 DNA follows: TGTGCCAGCAGCGTAAGGACAGCTGACTTGAAGCAGTACTTC.

In its sample, this clone was seen once. This chain joins TRBV7-2 and TRBJ2-1; D might be TRBD2 (6 bases). CDR3 length equals 19 residues. V dropped 0 bases and J dropped 4 bases, with 22 bases sitting between them. The germline V gene has CDR1 SGHTA and CDR2 FQGNSA. The CDR3 sequence: CASSLAARFRERLYNEQFF. CDR3 sequence (DNA): TGTGCCAGCAGCTTAGCGGCCCGTTTTCGGGAGAGATTATACAATGAGCAGTTCTTC.

This chain links TRBV19 with TRBJ1-6; TRBD1 matches at 8 bases. V lost 4 bases to trimming and J lost 10 bases; unmatched junction nucleotides: 6. Germline lookup yields CDR1 LNHDA and CDR2 SQIVND (reference sequence). The CDR3 length is 14 residues. Here the CDR3 reads CASSSTGGRSPLHF. The CDR3 coding sequence is TGTGCCAGTAGTAGTACAGGGGGTCGGTCACCCCTCCACTTT.

The gene calls are TRBV19 and TRBJ1-1; 9 nucleotides align to TRBD1. The CDR3 is 14 amino acids. Germline V gene sequence: CDR1 LNHDA, CDR2 SQIVND (reference sequence). V gave up 7 bases and J gave up 5 bases; unmatched junction bases: 8. CDR3 residues: CASTPGQGGTEAFF. Written as DNA, the CDR3 is TGTGCCAGTACCCCGGGACAGGGAGGGACTGAAGCTTTCTTT.

V usage is TRBV6-5 and J usage is TRBJ2-7; D perhaps matches TRBD2 (5 bases). Per germline, CDR1 MNHEY and CDR2 SVGAGI. The CDR3 covers 14 residues. V lost 8 bases and J 2 bases, leaving 16 bases between the germline ends. The CDR3 protein is CASSIRGGPYEQYF. The CDR3 DNA reads TGTGCCAGCTCCATACGGGGTGGCCCCTACGAGCAGTACTTC.

This sequence joins TRBV29-1 and TRBJ1-2, with a possible D match to TRBD1 (5 bases). This CDR3 has 13 residues. Looked up from germline, CDR1 is SQVTM and CDR2 is ANQGSEA. Trimming cost V 5 bases and J 7 bases, with 17 bases left between them. CDR3 protein: CSVWRGAGTGYTF. CDR3 nucleotide sequence: TGCAGCGTTTGGAGGGGCGCCGGCACTGGCTACACCTTC.